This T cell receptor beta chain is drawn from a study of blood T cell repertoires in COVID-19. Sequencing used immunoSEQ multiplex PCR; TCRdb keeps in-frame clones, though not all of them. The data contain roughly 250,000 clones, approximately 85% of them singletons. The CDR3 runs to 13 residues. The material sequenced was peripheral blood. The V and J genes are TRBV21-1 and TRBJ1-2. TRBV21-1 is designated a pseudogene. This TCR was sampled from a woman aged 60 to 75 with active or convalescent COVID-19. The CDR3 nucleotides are TGTGCCAGCAGCGGTCACCTCCGGGAGGGCTACACCTTC. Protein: CASSGHLREGYTF.